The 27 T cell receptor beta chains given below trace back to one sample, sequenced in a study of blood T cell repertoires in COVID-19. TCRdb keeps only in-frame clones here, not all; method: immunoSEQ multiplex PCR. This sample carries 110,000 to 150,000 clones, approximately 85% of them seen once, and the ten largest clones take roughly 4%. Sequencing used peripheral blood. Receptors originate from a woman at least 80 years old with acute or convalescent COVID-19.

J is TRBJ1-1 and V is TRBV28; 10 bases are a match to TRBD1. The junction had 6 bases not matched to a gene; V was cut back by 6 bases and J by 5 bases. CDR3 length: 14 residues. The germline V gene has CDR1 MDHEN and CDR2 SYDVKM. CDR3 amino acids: CASRLTGGRTEAFF. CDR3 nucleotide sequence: TGTGCCAGCAGACTGACAGGGGGCAGGACTGAAGCTTTCTTT.

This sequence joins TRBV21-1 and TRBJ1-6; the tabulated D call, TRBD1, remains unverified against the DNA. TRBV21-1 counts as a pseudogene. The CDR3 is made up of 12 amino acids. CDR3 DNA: TGTGCCAGCAGCAAAAGCCCCGGGACAGACCACTTT. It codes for CASSKSPGTDHF.

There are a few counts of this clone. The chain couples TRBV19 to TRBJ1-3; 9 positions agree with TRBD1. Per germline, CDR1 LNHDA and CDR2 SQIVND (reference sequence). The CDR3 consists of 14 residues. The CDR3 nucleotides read TGTGGGAGCGCCGGGACAGGGTCCGGAAACACCATATATTTT. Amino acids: CGSAGTGSGNTIYF.

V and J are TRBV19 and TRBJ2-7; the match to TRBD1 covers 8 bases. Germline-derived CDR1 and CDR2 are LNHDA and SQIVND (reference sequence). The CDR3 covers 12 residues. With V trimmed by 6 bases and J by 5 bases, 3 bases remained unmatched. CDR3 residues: CASRDRVDEQYF. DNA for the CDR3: TGTGCCAGTAGGGACAGGGTCGACGAGCAGTACTTC.

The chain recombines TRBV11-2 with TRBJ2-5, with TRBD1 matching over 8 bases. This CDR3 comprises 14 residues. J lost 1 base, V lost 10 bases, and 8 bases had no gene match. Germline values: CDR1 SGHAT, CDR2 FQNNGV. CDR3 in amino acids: CAIQGARGQETQYF. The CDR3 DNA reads TGTGCCATCCAGGGGGCCCGGGGCCAAGAGACCCAGTACTTC.

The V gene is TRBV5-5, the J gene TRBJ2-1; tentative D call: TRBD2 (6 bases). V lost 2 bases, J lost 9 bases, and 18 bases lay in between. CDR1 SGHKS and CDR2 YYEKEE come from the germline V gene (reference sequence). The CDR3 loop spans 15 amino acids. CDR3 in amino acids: CASSFVYGRVSEQFF. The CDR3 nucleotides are TGTGCCAGCAGCTTCGTTTACGGGAGAGTGAGTGAGCAGTTCTTC.

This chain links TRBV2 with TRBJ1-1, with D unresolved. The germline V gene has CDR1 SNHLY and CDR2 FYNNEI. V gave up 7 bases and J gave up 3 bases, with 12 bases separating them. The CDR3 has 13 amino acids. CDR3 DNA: TGTGCCAGCATACGGGATGGGGACACTGAAGCTTTCTTT. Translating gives CASIRDGDTEAFF. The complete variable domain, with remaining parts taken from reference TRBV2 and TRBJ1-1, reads EPEVTQTPSHQVTQMGQEVILRCVPISNHLYFYWYRQILGQKVEFLVSFYNNEISEKSEIFDDQFSVERPDGSNFTLKIRSTKLEDSAMYFCASIRDGDTEAFFGQGTRLTVV.

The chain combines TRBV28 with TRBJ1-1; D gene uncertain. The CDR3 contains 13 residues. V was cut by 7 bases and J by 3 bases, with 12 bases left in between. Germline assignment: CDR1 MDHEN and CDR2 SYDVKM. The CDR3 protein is CASKDRGYTEAFF. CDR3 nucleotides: TGTGCCAGCAAAGACCGAGGGTACACTGAAGCTTTCTTT.

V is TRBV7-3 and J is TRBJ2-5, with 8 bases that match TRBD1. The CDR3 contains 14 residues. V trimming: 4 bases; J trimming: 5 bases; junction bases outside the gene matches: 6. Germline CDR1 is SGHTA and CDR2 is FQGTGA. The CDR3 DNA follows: TGTGCCAGCAGCTCCGCAGGGGGCCGGGAGACCCAGTACTTC. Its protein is CASSSAGGRETQYF.

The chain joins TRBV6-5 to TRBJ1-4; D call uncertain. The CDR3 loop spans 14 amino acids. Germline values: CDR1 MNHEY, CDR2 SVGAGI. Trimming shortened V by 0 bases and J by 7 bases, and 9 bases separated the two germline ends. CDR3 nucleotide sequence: TGTGCCAGCAGTTACTCGTGGAGGGCTGAAAAACTGTTTTTT. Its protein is CASSYSWRAEKLFF.

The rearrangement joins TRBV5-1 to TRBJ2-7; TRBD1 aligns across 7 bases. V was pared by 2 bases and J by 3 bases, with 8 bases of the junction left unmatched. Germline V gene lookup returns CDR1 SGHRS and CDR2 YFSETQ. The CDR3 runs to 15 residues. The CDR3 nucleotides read TGCGCCAGCAGCTTCTTTCCCGGGACAGACTACGAGCAGTACTTC. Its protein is CASSFFPGTDYEQYF.

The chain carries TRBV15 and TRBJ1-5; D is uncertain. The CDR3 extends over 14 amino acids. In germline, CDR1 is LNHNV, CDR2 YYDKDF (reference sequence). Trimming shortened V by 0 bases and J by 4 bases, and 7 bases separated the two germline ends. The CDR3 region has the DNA TGTGCCACCAGCAGAGACCGGGGAAATCAGCCCCAGCATTTT. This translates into CATSRDRGNQPQHF.

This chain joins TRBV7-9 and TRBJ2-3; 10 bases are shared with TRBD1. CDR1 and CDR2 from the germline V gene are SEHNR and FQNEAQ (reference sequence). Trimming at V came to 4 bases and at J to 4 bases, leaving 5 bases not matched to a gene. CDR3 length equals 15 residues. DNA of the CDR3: TGTGCCAGCAGCTACGCCGGGACAGGGGCAGATACGCAGTATTTT. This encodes CASSYAGTGADTQYF.

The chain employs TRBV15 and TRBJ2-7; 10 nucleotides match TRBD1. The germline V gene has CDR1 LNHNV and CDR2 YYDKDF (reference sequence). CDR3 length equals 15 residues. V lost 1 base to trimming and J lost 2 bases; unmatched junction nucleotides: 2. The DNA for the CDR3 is TGTGCCACCAGCAGAGGGGGGACAGGGGCCTACGAGCAGTACTTC. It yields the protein CATSRGGTGAYEQYF.

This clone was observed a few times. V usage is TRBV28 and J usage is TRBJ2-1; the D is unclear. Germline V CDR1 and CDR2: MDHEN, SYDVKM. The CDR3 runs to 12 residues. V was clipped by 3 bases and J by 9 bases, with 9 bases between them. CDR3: CASSFSATEQFF. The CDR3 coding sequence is TGTGCCAGCAGTTTTTCTGCTACTGAGCAGTTCTTC.

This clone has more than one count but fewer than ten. CDR3 loop: CAWTRLATTGELFF. In DNA form, the CDR3 reads TGTGCCTGGACGAGACTAGCTACGACCGGGGAGCTGTTTTTT. V and J are TRBV30 and TRBJ2-2; 7 bases map to TRBD2. J gave up 5 bases and V 4 bases, and 7 bases lay outside the gene matches. The CDR3 extends over 14 amino acids. Looked up from germline, CDR1 is GTSNPN and CDR2 is SVGIG (reference sequence).

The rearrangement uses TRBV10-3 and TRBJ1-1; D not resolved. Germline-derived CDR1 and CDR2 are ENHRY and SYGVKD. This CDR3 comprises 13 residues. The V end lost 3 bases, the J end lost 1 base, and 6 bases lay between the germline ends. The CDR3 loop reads CAISDYSNTEAFF. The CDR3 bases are TGTGCCATCAGTGACTACTCGAACACTGAAGCTTTCTTT.

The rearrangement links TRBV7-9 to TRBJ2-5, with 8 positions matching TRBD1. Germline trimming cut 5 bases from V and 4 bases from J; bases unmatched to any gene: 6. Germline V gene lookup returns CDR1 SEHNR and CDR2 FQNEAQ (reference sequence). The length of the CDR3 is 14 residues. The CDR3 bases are TGTGCCAGCAGCGGAAGGACAGGGTTAGAGACCCAGTACTTC. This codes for CASSGRTGLETQYF.

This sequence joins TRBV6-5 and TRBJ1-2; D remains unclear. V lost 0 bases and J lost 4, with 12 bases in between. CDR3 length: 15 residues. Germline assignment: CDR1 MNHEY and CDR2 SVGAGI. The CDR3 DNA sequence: TGTGCCAGCAGTTACTCGAGGTGGGGAGGCTATGGCTACACCTTC. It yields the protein CASSYSRWGGYGYTF.

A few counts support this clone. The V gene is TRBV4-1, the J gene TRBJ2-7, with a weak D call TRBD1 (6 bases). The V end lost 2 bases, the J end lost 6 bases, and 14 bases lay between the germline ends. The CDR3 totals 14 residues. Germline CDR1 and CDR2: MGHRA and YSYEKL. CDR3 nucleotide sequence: TGCGCCAGCAGCCAAACAGCAGGGGTAGTCGAGCAGTACTTC. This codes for CASSQTAGVVEQYF.

CDR3 region: CASSPDREMGQPQHF. The DNA of the CDR3 is TGTGCCAGCAGCCCGGACAGGGAGATGGGTCAGCCCCAGCATTTT. The chain links TRBV6-5 to TRBJ1-5; 8 bases match TRBD1. The CDR3 sequence is 15 residues long. Germline V lookup: CDR1 MNHEY, CDR2 SVGAGI. V lost 6 bases and J lost 6; bases outside the gene matches: 10.

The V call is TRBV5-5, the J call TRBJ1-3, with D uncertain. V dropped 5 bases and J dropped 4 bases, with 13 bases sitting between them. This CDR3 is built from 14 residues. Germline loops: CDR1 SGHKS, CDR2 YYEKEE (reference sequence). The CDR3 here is CASRFRTGGNTIYF. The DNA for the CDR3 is TGTGCCAGCAGGTTTCGGACGGGGGGAAACACCATATATTTT.

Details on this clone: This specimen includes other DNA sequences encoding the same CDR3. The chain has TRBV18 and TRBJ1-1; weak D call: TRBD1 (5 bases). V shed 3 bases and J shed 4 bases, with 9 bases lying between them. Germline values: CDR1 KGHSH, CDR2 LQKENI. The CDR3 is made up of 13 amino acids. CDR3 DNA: TGTGCCAGCTCACCGGGGCAGGGCACTGAAGCTTTCTTT. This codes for CASSPGQGTEAFF.

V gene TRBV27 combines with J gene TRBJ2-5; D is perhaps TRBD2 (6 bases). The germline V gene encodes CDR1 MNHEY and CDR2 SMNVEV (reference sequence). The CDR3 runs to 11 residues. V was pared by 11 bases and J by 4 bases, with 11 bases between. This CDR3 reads CAAGNLETQYF. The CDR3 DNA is TGTGCCGCGGGAAATTTAGAGACCCAGTACTTC.

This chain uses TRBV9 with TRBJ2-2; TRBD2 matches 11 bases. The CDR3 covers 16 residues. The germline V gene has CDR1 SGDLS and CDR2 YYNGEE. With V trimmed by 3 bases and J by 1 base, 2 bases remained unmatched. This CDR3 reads CASSAGTSGNTGELFF. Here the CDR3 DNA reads TGTGCCAGCAGCGCGGGGACTAGCGGGAACACCGGGGAGCTGTTTTTT.

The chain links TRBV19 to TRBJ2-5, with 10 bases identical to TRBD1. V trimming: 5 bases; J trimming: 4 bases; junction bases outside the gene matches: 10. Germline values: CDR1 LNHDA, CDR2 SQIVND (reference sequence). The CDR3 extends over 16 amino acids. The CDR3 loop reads CASSVGWDRGPETQYF. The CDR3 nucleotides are TGTGCCAGTAGTGTTGGGTGGGACAGGGGCCCAGAGACCCAGTACTTC.

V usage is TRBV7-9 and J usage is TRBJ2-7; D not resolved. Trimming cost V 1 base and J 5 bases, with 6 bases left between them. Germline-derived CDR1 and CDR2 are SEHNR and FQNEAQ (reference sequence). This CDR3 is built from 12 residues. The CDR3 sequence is CASSLVQNEQYF. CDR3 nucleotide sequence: TGTGCCAGCAGCTTAGTACAGAACGAGCAGTACTTC.